The source of this TCR beta chain is a study of T cell changes during pregnancy in multiple sclerosis (dated by TCRdb to between 2017 and 2020). For the wider study: The study looked at changes in the T cell repertoire across pregnancy in women with multiple sclerosis.

As to this clone: Its antigen specificity is not known. The record has no base qualities; no much larger clone is one base away.

The library was prepared using the immunoSEQ multiplex PCR assay. In its TCRdb copy, this immuneACCESS table keeps in-frame sequences only and misses some clones. Where compared with another copy, unresolved V genes explain less than half of these, and the others have no known cause. The sample table lists tens of thousands of clones, roughly 90% of them with a count of one. The ten largest clones take up 1.5% to 2.5% of the sample. The sequencing used peripheral blood, collected in the second trimester of pregnancy. This TCR was recovered from a female donor with multiple sclerosis, enrolled in a pregnancy study.

The nucleotide sequence reads as follows: TGTGCCAGCAGCTCTTGGGAGGGGACTAGCGGGATCTACGAGCAGTACTTC. This translates into CASSSWEGTSGIYEQYF. The chain couples TRBV12-1 to TRBJ2-7; TRBD2 was called by the table and not checked on the DNA. TRBV12-1 is a known pseudogene. The CDR3 spans 17 residues, from the cysteine through the phenylalanine. The sequence is cut down to CDR3 DNA, 51 bases in frame from base 1.